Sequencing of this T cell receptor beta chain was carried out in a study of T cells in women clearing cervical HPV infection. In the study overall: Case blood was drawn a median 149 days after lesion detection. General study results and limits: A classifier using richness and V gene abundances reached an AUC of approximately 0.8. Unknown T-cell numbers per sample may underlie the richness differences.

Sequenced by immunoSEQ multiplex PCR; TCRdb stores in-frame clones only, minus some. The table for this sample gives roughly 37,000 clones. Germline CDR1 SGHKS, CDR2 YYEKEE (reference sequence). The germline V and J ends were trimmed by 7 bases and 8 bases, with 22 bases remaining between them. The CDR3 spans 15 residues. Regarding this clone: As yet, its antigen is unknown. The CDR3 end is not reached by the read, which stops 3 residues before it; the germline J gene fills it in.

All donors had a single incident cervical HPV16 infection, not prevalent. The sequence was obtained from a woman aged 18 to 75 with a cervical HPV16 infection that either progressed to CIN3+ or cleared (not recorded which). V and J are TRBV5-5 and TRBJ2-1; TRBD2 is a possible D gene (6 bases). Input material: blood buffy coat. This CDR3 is CASGLVKSWGDEQFF. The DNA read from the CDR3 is TGTGCCAGCGGGCTAGTAAAATCATGGGGGGATGAG.